This T cell receptor (beta chain) was sequenced in a study of shared clonotypes between healthy human individuals. Unmatched junction bases numbered 6, after V lost 2 bases and J lost 0 bases. Germline CDR1 reads SNHLY; CDR2 reads FYNNEI. CDR3 length equals 17 residues. Adults of Caucasian background living in Nashville, Tennessee made up all donors. Notes on the study in general: The represented genetic and exposure-history diversity was limited by the small number of donors. Naive CD4 clonotypes were shared across a handful of donors at 4.5% to 6%. Clonotype sharing among the donors was expected to vary with sequencing depth.

Note on this clone: Its cognate antigen is unknown.

Assay used: immunoSEQ multiplex PCR; TCRdb lists only in-frame clones, some missing. The sample lists approximately 2.1 million clones; about 92% were seen once. The chain is built from TRBV2 and TRBJ1-3, with TRBD1 identical over 8 bases. Sequencing used naive CD4+ T cells from PBMCs. Subset denoted: CD45RA+ positively selected. This TCR was sampled from a young man in good health. Some clones in this sample may be carry-over from other donors' samples. DNA of the CDR3: TGTGCCAGCAGTGAAAGACAGGGGAGGAACTCTGGAAACACCATATATTTT. Translation: CASSERQGRNSGNTIYF.